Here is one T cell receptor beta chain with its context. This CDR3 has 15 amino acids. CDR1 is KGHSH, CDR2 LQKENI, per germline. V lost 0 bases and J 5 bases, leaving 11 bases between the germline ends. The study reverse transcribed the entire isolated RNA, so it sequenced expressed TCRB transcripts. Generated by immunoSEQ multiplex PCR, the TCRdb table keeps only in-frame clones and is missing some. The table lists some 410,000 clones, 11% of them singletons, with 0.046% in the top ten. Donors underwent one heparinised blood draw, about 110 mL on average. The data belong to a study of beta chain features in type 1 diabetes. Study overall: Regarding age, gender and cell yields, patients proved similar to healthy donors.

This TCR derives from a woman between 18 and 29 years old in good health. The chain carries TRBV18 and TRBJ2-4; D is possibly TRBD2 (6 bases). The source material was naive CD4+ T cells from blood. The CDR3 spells CASSPPEGSQNIQYF. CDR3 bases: TGTGCCAGCTCACCACCGGAGGGTAGCCAAAACATTCAGTACTTC.